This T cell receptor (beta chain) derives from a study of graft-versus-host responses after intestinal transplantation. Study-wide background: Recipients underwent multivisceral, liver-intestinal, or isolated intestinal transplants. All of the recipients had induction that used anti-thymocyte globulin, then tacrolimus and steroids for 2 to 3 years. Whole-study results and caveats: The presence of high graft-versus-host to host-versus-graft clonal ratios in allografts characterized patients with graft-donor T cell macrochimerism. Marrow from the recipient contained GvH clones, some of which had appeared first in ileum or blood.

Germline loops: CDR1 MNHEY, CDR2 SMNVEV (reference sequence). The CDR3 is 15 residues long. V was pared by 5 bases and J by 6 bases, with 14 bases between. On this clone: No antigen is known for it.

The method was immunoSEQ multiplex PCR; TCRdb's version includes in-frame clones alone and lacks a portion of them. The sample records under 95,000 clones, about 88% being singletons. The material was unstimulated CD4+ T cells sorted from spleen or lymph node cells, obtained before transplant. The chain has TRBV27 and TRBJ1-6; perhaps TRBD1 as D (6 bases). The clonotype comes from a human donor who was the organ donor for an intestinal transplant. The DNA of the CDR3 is TGTGCCAGCAGTACCAGACAGGCATCTAATTCACCCCTCCACTTT. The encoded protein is CASSTRQASNSPLHF.